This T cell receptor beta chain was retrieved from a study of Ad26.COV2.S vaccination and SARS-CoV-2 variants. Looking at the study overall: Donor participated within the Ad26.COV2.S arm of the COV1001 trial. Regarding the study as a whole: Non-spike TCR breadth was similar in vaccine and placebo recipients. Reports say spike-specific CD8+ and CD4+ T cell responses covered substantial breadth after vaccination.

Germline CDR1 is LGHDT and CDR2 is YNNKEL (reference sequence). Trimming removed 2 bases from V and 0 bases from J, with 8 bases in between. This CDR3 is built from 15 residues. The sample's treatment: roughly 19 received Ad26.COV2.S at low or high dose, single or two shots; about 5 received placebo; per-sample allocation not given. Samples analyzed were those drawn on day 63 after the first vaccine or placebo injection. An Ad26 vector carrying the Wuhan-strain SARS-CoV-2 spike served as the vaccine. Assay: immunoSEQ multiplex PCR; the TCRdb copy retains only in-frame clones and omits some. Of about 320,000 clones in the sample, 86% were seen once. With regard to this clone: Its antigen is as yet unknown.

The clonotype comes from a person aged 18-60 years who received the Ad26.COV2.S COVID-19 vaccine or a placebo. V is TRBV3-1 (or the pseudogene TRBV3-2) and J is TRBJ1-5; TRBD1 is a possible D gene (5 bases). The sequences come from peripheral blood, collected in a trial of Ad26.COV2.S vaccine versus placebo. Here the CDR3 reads CASSQKGHSNQPQHF. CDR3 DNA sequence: TGTGCCAGCAGCCAAAAAGGACATAGCAATCAGCCCCAGCATTTT.